The rows below give T cell receptor beta chains drawn from one sample of a study of T cell changes during pregnancy in multiple sclerosis. The protocol was immunoSEQ multiplex PCR, while the TCRdb copy is restricted to in-frame clones and leaves out a portion. The sample lists around 30,000 clones, around 85% occurring once. Material: CD8+ T cells from peripheral blood mononuclear cells, obtained after pregnancy. The receptors stem from a female donor with multiple sclerosis, enrolled in a pregnancy study. Both conserved end residues are part of each CDR3. The D gene is left open where the match is weak. The size of a clone is reported for some rows only, either as once, few or many, or as a class for expanded clones.

size	J	D	V	DNA	CDR3
.	TRBJ1-1	.	TRBV6-6	TGTGCCAGCAGTTGGGGGGAGGAGGTGACTGAAGCTTTCTTT	CASSWGEEVTEAFF
.	TRBJ2-6	TRBD1	TRBV27	TGTGCCAGCAGTTTAACAGGGGGCGGTGGGGCCAACGTCCTGACTTTC	CASSLTGGGGANVLTF
.	TRBJ2-5	.	TRBV5-5	TGTGCCAGCAGCTTGCCCGGGTCCCAGTTTCACTTC	CASSLPGSQFHF
.	TRBJ1-1	.	TRBV11-2	TGTGCCAGCAGCTTAGTTCGGGGAGACACTGAAGCTTTCTTT	CASSLVRGDTEAFF
.	TRBJ2-7	.	TRBV27	TGTGCCAGCAGTTCGGATTTTTCCCGAGGGAGCGCCTACGAGCAGTACTTC	CASSSDFSRGSAYEQYF
once	TRBJ1-6	.	TRBV27	TGTGCCAGCAGTTCCACAGGGAGTAATTCACCCCTCCACTTT	CASSSTGSNSPLHF
.	TRBJ2-7	TRBD2	TRBV6-1	TGTGCCAGCAGTGAAGAGGTAGCGGGGGCCTACGAGCAGTACTTC	CASSEEVAGAYEQYF
few	TRBJ1-2	.	TRBV5-1	TGCGCCAGCAGTTTGACAGAGAACTATGGCTACACCTTC	CASSLTENYGYTF
.	TRBJ1-2	.	TRBV27	TGTGCCAGCAGTTTCGGCAGGGGCTATGGCTACACCTTC	CASSFGRGYGYTF
once	TRBJ1-5	.	TRBV7-6	TGTGCCAGCAGCTTAGCGAGACCTGGGTATAGCAATCAGCCTCAGCATTTT	CASSLARPGYSNQPQHF
.	TRBJ1-2	.	TRBV6-1	TGTGCCAGCAGTGAACCGAGGTATGGGGACTGGGGCTACACCTTC	CASSEPRYGDWGYTF
.	TRBJ2-5	.	TRBV13	TGTGCCAGCAGCTTAATGGTAGGGGCCCAGTACTTC	CASSLMVGAQYF
.	TRBJ2-2	TRBD2	TRBV10-3	TGTGCCATCAGTGACTTACGGGGGGAGAACACCGGGGAGCTGTTTTTT	CAISDLRGENTGELFF
.	TRBJ1-3	.	TRBV13	TGTGCCAGCAGCTTAGGACTAGGACAGCCGAACTCTGGAAACACCATATATTTT	CASSLGLGQPNSGNTIYF